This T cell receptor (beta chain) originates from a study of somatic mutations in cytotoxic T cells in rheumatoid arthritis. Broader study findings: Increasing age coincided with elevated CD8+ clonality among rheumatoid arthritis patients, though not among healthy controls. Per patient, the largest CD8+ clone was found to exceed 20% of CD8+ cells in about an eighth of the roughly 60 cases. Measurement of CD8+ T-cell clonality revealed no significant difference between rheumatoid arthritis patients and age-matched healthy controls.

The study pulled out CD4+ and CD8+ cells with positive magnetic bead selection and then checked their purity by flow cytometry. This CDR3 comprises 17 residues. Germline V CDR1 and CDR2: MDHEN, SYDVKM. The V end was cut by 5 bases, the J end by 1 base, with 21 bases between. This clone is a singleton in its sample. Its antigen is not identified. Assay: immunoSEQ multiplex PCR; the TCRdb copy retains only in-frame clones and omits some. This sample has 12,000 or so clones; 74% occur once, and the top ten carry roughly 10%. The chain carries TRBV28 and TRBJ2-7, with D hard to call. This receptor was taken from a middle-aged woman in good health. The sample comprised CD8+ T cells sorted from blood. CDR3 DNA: TGTGCCAGCAGTCTTGACCCTGAGTACACTCCATCCTACGAGCAGTACTTC. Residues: CASSLDPEYTPSYEQYF.